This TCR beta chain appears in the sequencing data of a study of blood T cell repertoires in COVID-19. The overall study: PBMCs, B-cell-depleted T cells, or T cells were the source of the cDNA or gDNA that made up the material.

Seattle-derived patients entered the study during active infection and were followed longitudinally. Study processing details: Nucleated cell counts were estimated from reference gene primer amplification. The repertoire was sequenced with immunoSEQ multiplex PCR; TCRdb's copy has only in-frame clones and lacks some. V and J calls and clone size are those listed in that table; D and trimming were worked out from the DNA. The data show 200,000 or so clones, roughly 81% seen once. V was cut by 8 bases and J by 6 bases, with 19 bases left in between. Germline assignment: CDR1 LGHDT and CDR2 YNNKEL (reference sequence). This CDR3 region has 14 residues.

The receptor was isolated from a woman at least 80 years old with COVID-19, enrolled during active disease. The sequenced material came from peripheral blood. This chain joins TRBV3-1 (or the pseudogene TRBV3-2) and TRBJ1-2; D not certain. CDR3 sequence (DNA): TGTGCCAGCCTGAAGCAGGAGAGGGCCCATGGCTACACCTTC. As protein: CASLKQERAHGYTF.